The 8 T cell receptor beta chains below were found in one sample sequenced in a study of early T cells in non-severe SARS-CoV-2 infection. TCRdb itself ran the 5' RACE reads through MiXCR, one entry per CDR3 protein. The table lists about 86,000 distinct CDR3 sequences, approximately 15% of them singletons, with roughly 6.4% in the top ten. The sequenced material came from whole blood. The receptors were sampled from an adult who was a healthcare worker with PCR-confirmed SARS-CoV-2 infection or an uninfected control (not recorded which).

The table lists this clonotype with many counts. V gene TRBV30 combines with J gene TRBJ1-1; 8 bases are a match to TRBD1. Germline V gene lookup returns CDR1 GTSNPN and CDR2 SVGIG (reference sequence). With V trimmed by 7 bases and J by 0 bases, 7 bases remained unmatched. This CDR3 contains 14 residues. DNA of the CDR3: TGTGCCTCTGCGAGGGACAGGTTGAACACTGAAGCTTTCTTT. Its protein product is CASARDRLNTEAFF.

The chain recombines TRBV3-1 with TRBJ2-7; 10 bases fit TRBD2. Germline CDR1 LGHDT, CDR2 YNNKEL (reference sequence). The CDR3 consists of 16 residues. The V gene end was trimmed by 3 bases and the J gene end by 1 base; junction bases not matched to a gene: 6. The CDR3 reads CASSQIRTSGSYEQYF. In nucleotides, the CDR3 is TGTGCCAGCAGCCAGATCCGGACTAGCGGATCCTACGAGCAGTACTTC.

This clonotype was detected many times. The chain recombines TRBV20-1 with TRBJ2-7, with TRBD1 as a possible D gene (5 bases). The CDR3 spans 12 residues. Germline lookup yields CDR1 DFQATT and CDR2 SNEGSKA (reference sequence). Trimming cost V 6 bases and J 6 bases, with 15 bases left between them. CDR3 DNA sequence: TGCAGTGCGGATGGGCTGGGGCTCGAGCAGTACTTC. Translating gives CSADGLGLEQYF.

CDR3 sequence: CASSLRLGRADSGNTIYF. DNA of the CDR3: TGTGCCAGCAGCTTGCGGTTGGGCAGGGCAGATTCTGGAAACACCATATATTTT. This chain joins TRBV5-4 and TRBJ1-3, with TRBD1 as a possible D gene (5 bases). The CDR3 is 18 amino acids. V gave up 1 base and J gave up 1 base, with 18 bases separating them. Germline CDR1 reads SGHNT; CDR2 reads YYREEE (reference sequence).

This sequence joins TRBV9 and TRBJ2-5; a weak D match, TRBD1 (6 bases). This CDR3 has 15 amino acids. The germline gives CDR1 SGDLS, CDR2 YYNGEE. V was shortened by 4 bases and J by 4 bases, with 17 bases between the two germline ends. In nucleotides, the CDR3 is TGTGCCAGCAGCCTTCACGACAGGAACAGAGAGACCCAGTACTTC. This sequence encodes CASSLHDRNRETQYF.

This clonotype has more than one count but fewer than ten. This rearrangement joins TRBV20-1 to TRBJ1-4; D is perhaps TRBD1 (5 bases). Germline assignment: CDR1 DFQATT and CDR2 SNEGSKA (reference sequence). The CDR3 is 13 residues long. V lost 1 base and J 8 bases, leaving 11 bases between the germline ends. The CDR3 region is CSARVPEGEKLFF. CDR3 coding DNA: TGCAGTGCTAGAGTCCCGGAGGGGGAAAAACTGTTTTTT.

This chain joins TRBV19 and TRBJ1-2; a possible D gene is TRBD1 (5 bases). Trimming pared 8 bases from V and 8 bases from J, leaving 9 bases between. Looked up from germline, CDR1 is LNHDA and CDR2 is SQIVND (reference sequence). The CDR3 totals 10 residues. The DNA of the CDR3 is TGTGCCAGTGGGGACCTAGGCTACACCTTC. Translating gives CASGDLGYTF.

In this sample, this clonotype turned up a few times. The chain recombines TRBV2 with TRBJ1-1, with D unclear. In germline, CDR1 is SNHLY, CDR2 FYNNEI. Trimming pared 0 bases from V and 4 bases from J, leaving 9 bases between. The CDR3 has 14 residues. CDR3 nucleotide sequence: TGTGCCAGCAGTGAAGCCGGTAAGGGCACTGAAGCTTTCTTT. Translated: CASSEAGKGTEAFF.